The clone carrying this T cell receptor (beta chain) was detected many times. What it recognizes is unknown. This specimen comes from a study of breast tumors, draining lymph nodes, adjacent tissues. TCRdb fed the multiplex PCR reads into MiXCR, producing one record per CDR3 protein. Among about 180,000 distinct CDR3 sequences listed, roughly 30% were seen once. Breast cancer patients provided tissue from their axillary draining lymph nodes. General observations from the study: Tumor repertoires ranked between lymph nodes and nontumor tissue in diversity, with V and J gene preferences. Tumor and nontumor repertoires were significantly more similar in luminal-like than in basal-like breast cancer.

Unmatched junction bases numbered 8, after V lost 4 bases and J lost 4 bases. The CDR3 spans 16 residues. The origin of this receptor is a female donor with breast cancer. Some clones in this sample may be carry-over from other donors' samples. The sample was axillary lymph node tissue. The chain uses TRBV12-3 or TRBV12-4 and TRBJ2-5; 11 bases match TRBD1. The CDR3 region is CASSYSGQGARETQYF. The CDR3 nucleotides are TGTGCCAGCAGTTATTCAGGACAGGGGGCGCGAGAGACCCAGTACTTC.